This T cell receptor (beta chain) emerged from a study of shared clonotypes between healthy human individuals. Trimming took 2 bases from V and 4 from J, leaving 14 bases between them. Germline lookup yields CDR1 MDHEN and CDR2 SYDVKM. The CDR3 consists of 15 residues. With respect to this clone: Its antigen is undetermined.

Whole-study findings and limits: Clonotype sharing among the donors was expected to vary with sequencing depth. Sorted-subset sequencing, rarefaction showed, was incomplete despite large depth.

Generated by immunoSEQ multiplex PCR, the TCRdb table keeps only in-frame clones and is missing some. The sample holds approximately 2,300,000 clones; around 92% are singletons and the top ten take more than 0.35%. A split of CD4+ cells into CD45RA+ naive and CD45RA-negative memory subsets was performed. This sequence was found in a man between 18 and 29 years old in good health. Some clones in this sample may be carry-over from other donors' samples. The chain employs TRBV28 and TRBJ1-1; D is undetermined. The sample was naive CD4+ T cells from PBMCs. Subset: CD45RA+ positively selected. CDR3 in amino acids: CASSLDSYSSTEAFF. The DNA of the CDR3 is TGTGCCAGCAGTTTAGATTCTTACAGTTCCACTGAAGCTTTCTTT.